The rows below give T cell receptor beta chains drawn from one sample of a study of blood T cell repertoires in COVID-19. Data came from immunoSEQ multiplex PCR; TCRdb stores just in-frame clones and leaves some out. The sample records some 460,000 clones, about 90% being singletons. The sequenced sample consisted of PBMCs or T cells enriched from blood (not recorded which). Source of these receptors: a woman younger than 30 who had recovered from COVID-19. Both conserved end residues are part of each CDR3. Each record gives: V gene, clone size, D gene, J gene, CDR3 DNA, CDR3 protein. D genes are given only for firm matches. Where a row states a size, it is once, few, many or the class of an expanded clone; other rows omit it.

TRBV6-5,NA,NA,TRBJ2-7,TGTGCCAGCAGCCGCGACAGGGACCGGGGGTACGAGCAGTACTTC,CASSRDRDRGYEQYF
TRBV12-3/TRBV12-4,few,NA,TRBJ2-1,TGTGCCAGCAGCCGGTACAATGAGCAGTTCTTC,CASSRYNEQFF
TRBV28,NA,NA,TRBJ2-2,TGTGCCAGCAGTCTCGGCGGGGCGTATGAAAACGGGGAGCTGTTTTTT,CASSLGGAYENGELFF
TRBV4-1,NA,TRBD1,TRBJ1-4,TGCGCCAGCAGCCAATTCCCGGGACAGGGACAGGAAAAACTGTTTTTT,CASSQFPGQGQEKLFF
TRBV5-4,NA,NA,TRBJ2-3,TGTGCCAGCAGCTTGGAACCGAGTTTAGAAACAGATACGCAGTATTTT,CASSLEPSLETDTQYF
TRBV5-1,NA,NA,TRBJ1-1,TGCGCCAGCAGCAGGCACGGAGAATTGAACACTGAAGCTTTCTTT,CASSRHGELNTEAFF
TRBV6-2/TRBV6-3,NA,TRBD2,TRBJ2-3,TGTGCCAGCAGCCTAGCGGGGACTAGGACGGATACGCAGTATTTT,CASSLAGTRTDTQYF
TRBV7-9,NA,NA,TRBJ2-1,TGTGCCAGCAGCTCTAGTGTGAGGAGCCGCGAGCAGTTCTTC,CASSSSVRSREQFF
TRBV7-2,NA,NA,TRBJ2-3,TGTGCCAGCAGCTTAGTCTCGAGCACAGATACGCAGTATTTT,CASSLVSSTDTQYF
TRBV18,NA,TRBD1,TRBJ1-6,TGTGCCAGCTCACCGGGACAGAATTCACCCCTCCACTTT,CASSPGQNSPLHF
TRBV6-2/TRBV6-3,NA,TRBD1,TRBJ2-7,TGTGCCAGCACCCCCAGGGGGACCTCCTACGAGCAGTACTTC,CASTPRGTSYEQYF
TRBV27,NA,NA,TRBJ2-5,TGTGCCAGCAGTTTAAACCGGGAAGAGACCCAGTACTTC,CASSLNREETQYF
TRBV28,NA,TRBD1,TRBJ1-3,TGTGCCAGCAGACCCAGGGGGCGGCTTGGAAACACCATATATTTT,CASRPRGRLGNTIYF
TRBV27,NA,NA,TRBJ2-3,TGTGCCAGCAGTCAGGGACCAGGGGTAGCAGATACGCAGTATTTT,CASSQGPGVADTQYF
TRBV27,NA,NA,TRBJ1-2,TGTGCCAGCAGTCCCGACTTTTCTAAGGGCTACACCTTC,CASSPDFSKGYTF
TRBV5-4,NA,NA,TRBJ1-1,TGTGCCAGCAGCTTAGGGGGAGTTGAAGCTTTCTTT,CASSLGGVEAFF
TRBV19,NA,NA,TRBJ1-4,TGTGCCAGTAGTATCATGGGCGAGGGAAAACTGTTTTTT,CASSIMGEGKLFF
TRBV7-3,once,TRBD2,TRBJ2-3,TGTGCCAGCAGATTTACGGGGGGTAACACAGATACGCAGTATTTT,CASRFTGGNTDTQYF
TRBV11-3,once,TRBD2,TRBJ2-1,TGTGCCAGCAGCTTAGTTAGCGGGGTGAATGAGCAGTTCTTC,CASSLVSGVNEQFF
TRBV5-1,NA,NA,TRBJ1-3,TGCGCCAGCAGCTTGGCAGGGTCCGGAAACACCATATATTTT,CASSLAGSGNTIYF
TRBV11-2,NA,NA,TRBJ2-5,TGTGCCAGCACCTTCTCCAACGGGGGTTCCGAGACCCAGTACTTC,CASTFSNGGSETQYF
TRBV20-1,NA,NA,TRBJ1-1,TGCAGTGGCGATCTAGGAGGGGAGGCTTTCTTT,CSGDLGGEAFF
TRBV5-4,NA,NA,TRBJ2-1,TGTGCCAGCAGCTTGGGCCTGATTAGCTCCTACAATGAGCAGTTCTTC,CASSLGLISSYNEQFF
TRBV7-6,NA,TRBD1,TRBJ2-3,TGTGCCAGCAGCATCAAGACAGGGCGGGGCACAGATACGCAGTATTTT,CASSIKTGRGTDTQYF
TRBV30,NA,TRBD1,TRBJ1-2,TGTGCCTGGAGCTTTCAGGGGGTAGGCTACACCTTC,CAWSFQGVGYTF
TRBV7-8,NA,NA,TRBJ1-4,TGTGCCAGCAGCCCTGGGGGTTGGGAGGCGGAAAAACTGTTTTTT,CASSPGGWEAEKLFF
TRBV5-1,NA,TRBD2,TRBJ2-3,TGCGCCAGCAGCTTCGGGACTAGCGTAAAAGATACGCAGTATTTT,CASSFGTSVKDTQYF
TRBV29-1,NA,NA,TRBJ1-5,TGCAGCGTTGAAGAGGCCAGCAATCAGCCCCAGCATTTT,CSVEEASNQPQHF